A single sample gave rise to the 32 T cell receptor beta chains below, sequenced in a study of human T cells and chemical hapten exposure. TCRdb passed the RACE reads through MiXCR, listing each CDR3 protein once. In the table there are about 61,000 distinct CDR3 sequences, about 7% of which are singletons. Documented time point: pre-sensitization, week 0. Treatment in this sample: therapeutic diphenylcyclopropenone sensitization with weekly scalp DPC. The source material was whole blood, sampled in connection with sensitization to the hapten diphenylcyclopropenone (DPC). These receptors originate from a woman aged 25 to 39 with alopecia areata. Some clones in this sample may be carry-over from other donors' samples.

This clonotype occurred once. The junction departs from the called germline gene at one end, perhaps through a read error. J is TRBJ2-7 and V is TRBV3-1, with 8 bases aligning to TRBD1. This CDR3 is built from 16 residues. CDR1 is LGHDT, CDR2 YNNKEL, per germline (reference sequence). CDR3 amino acids: CVSSQVRTGSSGEQYF. Here the CDR3 DNA reads TGTGTCAGCAGCCAAGTACGGACAGGGTCCTCTGGCGAGCAGTACTTC.

This clonotype was counted ten times or more. V is TRBV5-1 and J is TRBJ1-2; weak D call: TRBD1 (6 bases). Trimming cost V 3 bases and J 7 bases, with 16 bases left between them. The CDR3 has 14 amino acids. The germline CDR1 and CDR2 sequences are SGHRS and YFSETQ. The CDR3 coding sequence is TGCGCCAGCAGCTCCGGACAGCCCCTCGGTGGCTACACCTTC. Its protein is CASSSGQPLGGYTF.

V usage is TRBV24-1 and J usage is TRBJ1-5; the D gene is possibly TRBD1 (5 bases). The CDR3 contains 14 residues. The V end lost 3 bases, the J end lost 4 bases, and 9 bases lay between the germline ends. Germline loops: CDR1 KGHDR, CDR2 SFDVKD. The DNA for the CDR3 is TGTGCCACCAGTGATGGGGGACTTAATCAGCCCCAGCATTTT. Amino acid sequence: CATSDGGLNQPQHF.

There are a few counts of this clonotype. V gene TRBV10-3 combines with J gene TRBJ1-1; the D gene is possibly TRBD1 (5 bases). CDR1 is ENHRY and CDR2 is SYGVKD in the germline V gene. The length of the CDR3 is 14 residues. The V and J ends lost 0 bases and 6 bases respectively, with 11 bases between them. The chain's CDR3 is CAISESGGTAEAFF. CDR3 DNA: TGTGCCATCAGTGAGTCCGGAGGGACGGCTGAAGCTTTCTTT.

This clonotype was found many times. J is TRBJ2-3 and V is TRBV20-1; 9 nucleotides line up with TRBD2. Losses at the gene ends were 3 bases for V and 0 bases for J; bases not matched to a gene: 4. The CDR3 contains 15 residues. Per germline, CDR1 DFQATT and CDR2 SNEGSKA (reference sequence). The CDR3 DNA follows: TGCAGTGCTAGTAGCGGGGGCGCTAGCACAGATACGCAGTATTTT. This encodes CSASSGGASTDTQYF.

Turning to this clonotype: A much more abundant neighbour one base away suggests this may be a read error. The chain combines TRBV6-5 with TRBJ1-2; 7 positions agree with TRBD1. This CDR3 is built from 15 residues. The germline V gene encodes CDR1 MNHEY and CDR2 SVGAGI. CDR3 residues: CANSYSRAGGYGYTF. The CDR3 DNA follows: TGTGCCAACAGTTACTCGCGGGCAGGGGGCTATGGCTACACCTTC.

In its sample, this clonotype was seen many times. The chain joins TRBV6-1 to TRBJ2-3; D is unresolved. Germline-derived CDR1 and CDR2 are MNHNS and SASEGT. The CDR3 has 14 amino acids. Trimming took off 0 bases at V and 5 bases at J, with 9 bases between the two ends. CDR3 in DNA: TGTGCCAGCAGTGAAGCGCTTTTGGGAGATACGCAGTATTTT. It codes for CASSEALLGDTQYF.

In its sample, this clonotype was seen many times. This chain links TRBV27 with TRBJ1-1, with D hard to call. CDR3 length: 13 amino acids. Trimming took 5 bases from V and 4 from J, leaving 11 bases between them. Germline assignment: CDR1 MNHEY and CDR2 SMNVEV (reference sequence). The CDR3 nucleotides are TGTGCCAGCAGTGTGGACGTAGTCACTGAAGCTTTCTTT. Translating it yields CASSVDVVTEAFF.

The chain links TRBV20-1 to TRBJ2-1; TRBD2 aligns across 11 bases. The V and J ends lost 1 base and 8 bases, in that order; junction bases with no gene match: 13. Germline V CDR1 and CDR2: DFQATT, SNEGSKA (reference sequence). The CDR3 extends over 17 amino acids. CDR3: CSARALTGTSGRHEQFF. Written as DNA, the CDR3 is TGCAGTGCTAGAGCTTTAACCGGGACTAGCGGCAGGCATGAGCAGTTCTTC.

This clonotype was counted many times. The gene calls are TRBV12-3 or TRBV12-4 and TRBJ2-3, with 7 bases aligning to TRBD2. The junction had 5 bases not matched to a gene; V was cut back by 10 bases and J by 4 bases. The length of the CDR3 is 12 residues. The CDR3 nucleotides read TGTGCCACCGGTCGGGGGGCAGATACGCAGTATTTT. It is translated as CATGRGADTQYF.

The table lists this clonotype with a few counts. The chain joins TRBV30 to TRBJ1-6; D remains ambiguous. Germline loops: CDR1 GTSNPN, CDR2 SVGIG (reference sequence). This CDR3 has 15 amino acids. The V end was cut by 4 bases, the J end by 0 bases, with 10 bases between. The CDR3 DNA is TGTGCCTGGATTGGCTCTGGCTCCTATAATTCACCCCTCCACTTT. Its translation is CAWIGSGSYNSPLHF. The entire variable domain, with the rest obtained from reference TRBV30 and TRBJ1-6, is as follows: SQTIHQWPATLVQPVGSPLSLECTVEGTSNPNLYWYRQAAGRGLQLLFYSVGIGQISSEVPQNLSASRPQDRQFILSSKKLLLSDSGFYLCAWIGSGSYNSPLHFGNGTRLTVT.

This clonotype was picked up many times. V is TRBV19 and J is TRBJ2-7; no reliable D call. CDR3 length: 13 residues. Trimming shortened V by 3 bases and J by 0 bases, and 6 bases separated the two germline ends. Germline-derived CDR1 and CDR2 are LNHDA and SQIVND (reference sequence). CDR3 in amino acids: CASSIGPSYEQYF. The CDR3 nucleotides are TGTGCCAGTAGTATTGGGCCCTCCTACGAGCAGTACTTC.

This clonotype was observed at least ten times. The rearrangement uses TRBV5-1 and TRBJ1-5, with D unresolved. There are 15 residues in the CDR3. Germline V gene lookup returns CDR1 SGHRS and CDR2 YFSETQ. V was shortened by 4 bases and J by 3 bases, with 14 bases between the two germline ends. The CDR3 reads CASSPDGRFNQPQHF. CDR3 bases: TGCGCCAGCAGCCCCGACGGACGGTTCAATCAGCCCCAGCATTTT.

This clonotype has ten or more counts. This chain links TRBV20-1 with TRBJ2-7; 8 bases agree with TRBD1. This CDR3 contains 14 residues. V shed 3 bases and J 5 bases; nucleotides not matched to a gene: 9. Germline CDR1 and CDR2: DFQATT and SNEGSKA (reference sequence). CDR3 bases: TGCAGTGCTAGCATAACAGGGGGGACGGACGAGCAGTACTTC. Protein sequence: CSASITGGTDEQYF.

Many counts were recorded for this clonotype. This chain connects TRBV29-1 to TRBJ2-3, with 14 bases identical to TRBD2. The CDR3 covers 16 residues. CDR1 SQVTM and CDR2 ANQGSEA come from the germline V gene. V was clipped by 1 base and J by 2 bases; unmatched bases: 2. CDR3 sequence (DNA): TGCAGCGTTGAAGGGACTAGCGGGGGGCTCACAGATACGCAGTATTTT. Amino acid sequence: CSVEGTSGGLTDTQYF.

This clonotype has a count of ten or more. The CDR3 sequence: CASSVDPGQALSFSETQYF. The CDR3 bases are TGTGCCAGCAGCGTAGATCCCGGACAGGCGCTATCCTTTTCGGAGACCCAGTACTTC. J is TRBJ2-5 and V is TRBV9, with 7 bases fitting TRBD1. V lost 0 bases to trimming and J lost 5 bases; unmatched junction nucleotides: 19. This CDR3 is built from 19 residues. CDR1 is SGDLS, CDR2 YYNGEE, per germline.

The chain is built from TRBV11-2 and TRBJ1-1; a possible D gene is TRBD1 (5 bases). The CDR3 contains 15 residues. The germline V and J ends were trimmed by 5 bases and 3 bases, with 16 bases remaining between them. Germline V gives CDR1 SGHAT, CDR2 FQNNGV. CDR3 in amino acids: CASSGRGSLYTEAFF. CDR3 DNA: TGTGCCAGCAGCGGTAGGGGTTCCCTTTACACTGAAGCTTTCTTT.

In its sample, this clonotype was seen many times. The chain couples TRBV5-4 to TRBJ2-3; D is unresolved. The CDR3 length is 13 residues. V was trimmed by 1 base and J by 5 bases, leaving 8 bases between them. Germline CDR1 and CDR2: SGHNT and YYREEE (reference sequence). CDR3: CASSLTVKDTQYF. CDR3 in DNA: TGTGCCAGCAGCTTGACAGTAAAAGATACGCAGTATTTT.

This clonotype appeared many times. J is TRBJ2-3 and V is TRBV6-1; the D call may be TRBD1 or TRBD2 (5 bases each). Germline V gene data show CDR1 as MNHNS and CDR2 as SASEGT. The CDR3 is 15 amino acids. Trimming took off 7 bases at V and 6 bases at J, with 20 bases between the two ends. CDR3 coding DNA: TGTGCCAGCACCAAGGGGTTTTCGGGGTCGGATACGCAGTATTTT. This gives the protein CASTKGFSGSDTQYF.

This clonotype has at least ten counts. This chain links TRBV7-9 with TRBJ1-6, with D possibly TRBD1 on 6 matching bases. The ends were cut back, 7 bases at V and 3 bases at J, with 16 bases in the middle. Germline V lookup: CDR1 SEHNR, CDR2 FQNEAQ (reference sequence). CDR3 size: 16 residues. The CDR3 DNA reads as TGTGCCAGCACGGGGGGGGCCGGGAGCTATAATTCACCCCTCCACTTT. It specifies CASTGGAGSYNSPLHF.

This clonotype has a handful of counts. A much larger clone differs from this one at a single base, so this may be a read error. The V call is TRBV20-1, the J call TRBJ1-2, with a weak D call TRBD1 (6 bases). In germline, CDR1 is DFQATT, CDR2 SNEGSKA (reference sequence). CDR3 size: 15 residues. The DNA for the CDR3 is TGCAGTGCTACGAACCGACAGGAAAATAACTATGGCGACACCTTC. Amino acids: CSATNRQENNYGDTF.

This clonotype was detected ten times or more. V gene TRBV6-5 combines with J gene TRBJ2-7; TRBD1 aligns across 10 bases. The CDR3 extends over 15 amino acids. V shed 2 bases and J 3 bases; nucleotides not matched to a gene: 4. Germline V gives CDR1 MNHEY, CDR2 SVGAGI. The CDR3 spells CASSYRDRGFYEQYF. The CDR3 DNA reads as TGTGCCAGCAGTTACCGGGACAGGGGCTTCTACGAGCAGTACTTC.

This clonotype was counted many times. The chain employs TRBV27 and TRBJ1-6; D is undetermined. The CDR3 covers 15 residues. Germline CDR1 MNHEY, CDR2 SMNVEV (reference sequence). Trimming stripped 1 base from V and 9 bases from J, with 13 bases between. As DNA, the CDR3 is TGTGCCAGCAGTTTATGGGGAGAACGTGGTTCACCCCTCCACTTT. It is translated as CASSLWGERGSPLHF.

In this sample, this clonotype turned up a few times. The chain couples TRBV19 to TRBJ1-5, with 9 bases identical to TRBD1. CDR1 and CDR2 (germline): LNHDA, SQIVND (reference sequence). The ends lost 3 bases at V and 7 bases at J; junction bases unmatched: 7. CDR3 length equals 15 residues. The CDR3 loop is CASSIGTGSGQPQHF. Written as DNA, the CDR3 is TGTGCCAGTAGTATTGGGACAGGGAGTGGGCAGCCCCAGCATTTT.

This clonotype was recorded many times. The chain uses TRBV12-3 or TRBV12-4 and TRBJ1-6, with a tentative D call TRBD1 (6 bases). The CDR3 consists of 16 residues. The V end was cut by 7 bases, the J end by 7 bases, with 20 bases between. This CDR3 reads CASILNREGANSPLHF. In DNA form, the CDR3 reads TGTGCCAGCATCCTGAACAGGGAAGGGGCCAATTCACCCCTCCACTTT.

This clonotype was picked up many times. The chain uses TRBV7-3 and TRBJ1-2; 7 bases are a match to TRBD1. V lost 4 bases to trimming and J lost 5 bases; unmatched junction nucleotides: 4. The CDR3 loop spans 13 amino acids. The germline CDR1 and CDR2 sequences are SGHTA and FQGTGA. The CDR3 loop is CASSSSGGYGYTF. As DNA, the CDR3 is TGTGCCAGCAGCTCCTCAGGGGGTTATGGCTACACCTTC. Using reference TRBV7-3 and TRBJ1-2 for the parts outside the CDR3, the full variable domain is GAGVSQTPSNKVTEKGKYVELRCDPISGHTALYWYRQSLGQGPEFLIYFQGTGAADDSGLPNDRFFAVRPEGSVSTLKIQRTERGDSAVYLCASSSSGGYGYTFGSGTRLTVV.

This clonotype was seen repeatedly, ten times or more. This chain uses TRBV12-3 or TRBV12-4 with TRBJ1-3, with D unresolved. Trimming removed 7 bases at V and 0 bases at J, with 7 bases between. The CDR3 consists of 13 residues. The CDR3 loop is CASKRSSGNTIYF. The CDR3 coding sequence is TGTGCCAGCAAACGATCCTCTGGAAACACCATATATTTT.

This clonotype has a count of ten or more. J is TRBJ2-7 and V is TRBV5-5, with 9 bases lining up with TRBD1. CDR1 SGHKS and CDR2 YYEKEE come from the germline V gene (reference sequence). V trimming: 4 bases; J trimming: 2 bases; junction bases outside the gene matches: 7. The CDR3 length is 15 residues. The CDR3 protein is CASSRGGTGPYEQYF. In nucleotides, the CDR3 is TGTGCCAGCAGCAGAGGGGGGACAGGGCCCTACGAGCAGTACTTC. The entire variable domain, with the rest obtained from reference TRBV5-5 and TRBJ2-7, is as follows: DAGVTQSPTHLIKTRGQQVTLRCSPISGHKSVSWYQQVLGQGPQFIFQYYEKEERGRGNFPDRFSARQFPNYSSELNVNALLLGDSALYLCASSRGGTGPYEQYFGPGTRLTVT.

There are many counts of this clonotype. V and J are TRBV25-1 and TRBJ2-7, with D maybe TRBD1 (6 bases). V lost 6 bases and J lost 4, with 13 bases in between. Germline V gives CDR1 MGHDK, CDR2 SYGVNS. This CDR3 is built from 13 residues. In DNA, the CDR3 is TGTGCCAGCAGAATCACAGGGTCGTACGAGCAGTACTTC. It is translated as CASRITGSYEQYF.

This clonotype was seen just once. The gene calls are TRBV2 and TRBJ2-5; 11 bases are a match to TRBD2. The CDR3 sequence is 14 residues long. Germline CDR1 is SNHLY and CDR2 is FYNNEI. V was pared by 6 bases and J by 2 bases, with 2 bases of the junction left unmatched. The CDR3 here is CASRRLAGQETQYF. CDR3 coding DNA: TGTGCCAGCAGGAGACTAGCGGGGCAAGAGACCCAGTACTTC.

This clonotype was seen only a few times. The chain links TRBV12-5 to TRBJ1-1; D gene uncertain. Germline loops: CDR1 LGHNT, CDR2 FRNRAP. There are 14 residues in the CDR3. Trimming removed 6 bases at V and 3 bases at J, with 14 bases between. CDR3 coding DNA: TGTGCTAGTGGCCTACGTGAGGCGGACACTGAAGCTTTCTTT. The encoded protein is CASGLREADTEAFF.

This clonotype has at least ten counts. The chain carries TRBV5-8 and TRBJ2-3; 7 bases agree with TRBD1. The CDR3 consists of 17 residues. The V segment lost 4 bases and the J segment 2 bases; nucleotides outside the gene matches: 13. Germline CDR1 and CDR2: SGHTS and YDEGEE. Here the CDR3 DNA reads TGTGCCAGCAGCATACTAAGGGACAGCTTTAACACAGATACGCAGTATTTT. It specifies CASSILRDSFNTDTQYF. The variable domain in full, completed from reference TRBV5-8 and TRBJ2-3, reads EAGVTQSPTHLIKTRGQQATLRCSPISGHTSVYWYQQALGLGLQFLLWYDEGEERNRGNFPPRFSGRQFPNYSSELNVNALELEDSALYLCASSILRDSFNTDTQYFGPGTRLTVL.